These T cell receptor beta chains were read from a single sample in a study of T cell responses to AZD1222 COVID-19 vaccine. The data were produced by immunoSEQ multiplex PCR, yet TCRdb's version contains in-frame clones alone and is incomplete. This repertoire shows hundreds of thousands of clones, roughly 93% found once; its top ten account for 0.55%. The material was peripheral blood, obtained 28 days after the second AZD1222 dose. Receptors originate from an adult who received the AZD1222 COVID-19 vaccine. The CDR3 runs from the conserved cysteine through the conserved F or W. D genes are given only for firm matches. Rows give clone size only sometimes, using once, few, many, or a class for an expanded clone.

v_call,clone_size,j_call,d_call,cdr3_nt,cdr3_aa
TRBV19,.,TRBJ1-5,TRBD1,TGTGCCAGTAGTTACTTGACAGGGGTAAACCAGCCCCAGCATTTT,CASSYLTGVNQPQHF
TRBV28,.,TRBJ2-7,TRBD2,TGTGCCAGCAGGGGACTAGTGATTAACTACGAGCAGTACTTC,CASRGLVINYEQYF
TRBV9,.,TRBJ1-3,TRBD1,TGTGCCAGCAGCGTAGGCGGGGACAGTAAAATCTCTGGAAACACCATATATTTT,CASSVGGDSKISGNTIYF
TRBV7-3,.,TRBJ2-1,TRBD1,TGTGCCAGCAGCCCCGGGACAGGGGGCGTTATGTTCTTC,CASSPGTGGVMFF
TRBV20-1,.,TRBJ2-7,.,TGCAGTGCTAGTCAGGGGGGTTTCTCCTACGAGCAGTACTTC,CSASQGGFSYEQYF
TRBV28,.,TRBJ1-2,.,TGTGCCAGCAGGGACACCATCTATGGCTACACCTTC,CASRDTIYGYTF
TRBV6-5,.,TRBJ2-7,.,TGTGCCAGCAGGGTTGGGCAGACGTCCTACGAGCAGTACTTC,CASRVGQTSYEQYF
TRBV5-1,.,TRBJ1-4,.,TGCGCCAGCAGCTTGACTTTACGTAATGAAAAACTGTTTTTT,CASSLTLRNEKLFF
TRBV28,.,TRBJ1-6,.,TGTGCCAGCAGGTCGGGACAAGCTGGTTCACCCCTCCACTTT,CASRSGQAGSPLHF
TRBV5-1,.,TRBJ2-3,.,TGCGCCAGCAGCTTGGCTGGGAGCGATCGAGATACGCAGTATTTT,CASSLAGSDRDTQYF
TRBV5-1,.,TRBJ2-1,TRBD2,TGCGCCAGCAGCTTGGCCATCCTAGCGGGGGACAATGAGCAGTTCTTC,CASSLAILAGDNEQFF
TRBV27,.,TRBJ1-6,.,TGTGCCAGCAGTTTTTTGGAAAATTCACCCCTCCACTTT,CASSFLENSPLHF
TRBV3-1/TRBV3-2,.,TRBJ1-5,.,TGTGCCAGCAGCCAAGAAGTCCGGGAACAGTTTTCGCAGAACAATCAGCCCCAGCATTTT,CASSQEVREQFSQNNQPQHF
TRBV4-1,.,TRBJ2-1,.,TGCGCCAGCAGCCGACGCCAGTTGAACAATGAGCAGTTCTTC,CASSRRQLNNEQFF
TRBV19,.,TRBJ1-5,.,TGTGCCAGTCTCGGGACCCCTGGGCAGCCCCAGCATTTT,CASLGTPGQPQHF
TRBV30,.,TRBJ2-6,.,TGTGCCTGGGACGGACAGCTCTCTGGGGCCAACGTCCTGACTTTC,CAWDGQLSGANVLTF
TRBV7-8,.,TRBJ2-5,.,TGTGCCAGCAGCCCCTCCTCTCAAGAGACCCAGTACTTC,CASSPSSQETQYF
TRBV29-1,.,TRBJ2-3,.,TGCAGCTGGGAGAACCCCGATACGCAGTATTTT,CSWENPDTQYF
TRBV5-1,.,TRBJ2-1,TRBD2,TGCGCCAGCAGCTTAACTAGCGGGTACAATGAGCAGTTCTTC,CASSLTSGYNEQFF
TRBV7-2,.,TRBJ2-2,.,TGTGCCAGCAGCTTAGTAACTAGGGTACCCGGGGAGCTGTTTTTT,CASSLVTRVPGELFF
TRBV10-3,.,TRBJ2-4,.,TGTGCCATCAGTGAGTCTGGACAGCTAGCCAAAAACATTCAGTACTTC,CAISESGQLAKNIQYF
TRBV5-1,.,TRBJ2-1,.,TGCGCCAGCAGCTCTATTTGGGGGGTTGAGCAGTTCTTC,CASSSIWGVEQFF
TRBV5-5,.,TRBJ2-7,.,TGTGCCAGCAGCTTGGGGGGCAGGCCCTACGAGCAGTACTTC,CASSLGGRPYEQYF
TRBV24-1,.,TRBJ2-7,TRBD1,TGTGCCACCAGTAGAGGTGCAGGGGGCTACGAGCAGTACTTC,CATSRGAGGYEQYF
TRBV28,.,TRBJ2-7,.,TGTGCCAGCAGTGATCTGGGACCCTACGAGCAGTACTTC,CASSDLGPYEQYF
TRBV3-1/TRBV3-2,.,TRBJ1-1,.,TGTGCCAGCAGCCGGGCGAACACTGAAGCTTTCTTT,CASSRANTEAFF
TRBV30,once,TRBJ2-7,TRBD2,TGTGCCTGGAGTGAGGGACTAGCGGGAGGCTACGAGCAGTACTTC,CAWSEGLAGGYEQYF
TRBV2,.,TRBJ2-7,.,TGTGCCAGCGCAGGGTCGCACGAGCAGTACTTC,CASAGSHEQYF
TRBV19,.,TRBJ2-2,TRBD1,TGTGCCAGTATGAAGGACAGGGGGCTTGTTGGGGAGCTGTTTTTT,CASMKDRGLVGELFF
TRBV28,.,TRBJ2-7,.,TGTGCCAGCAGAGGATACCAGGACGAGCAGTACTTC,CASRGYQDEQYF
TRBV7-2,.,TRBJ2-1,TRBD2,TGTGCCAGCAGGGGACTAGCGGGCGCCAGGGAGCAGTTCTTC,CASRGLAGAREQFF
TRBV29-1,.,TRBJ1-1,TRBD1,TGCAGCGTCGTTTACAGGGGGCAGAACACTGAAGCTTTCTTT,CSVVYRGQNTEAFF
TRBV21-1,few,TRBJ1-5,.,TGTGCCAGCAGCGGCCGGGCGACCTGGGGGGGTAGCAATCAGCCCCAGCATTTT,CASSGRATWGGSNQPQHF
TRBV11-2,.,TRBJ2-2,.,TGTGCCAGCAGCTTAGATTTTTGGGACCCTACACGCCCCGGGGAGCTGTTTTTT,CASSLDFWDPTRPGELFF
TRBV21-1,.,TRBJ2-6,.,TGTGCCAGCAGCCCTCCGCAGAGGGCCTGGGCCAACGTCCTGACTTTC,CASSPPQRAWANVLTF
TRBV24-1,once,TRBJ1-5,.,TGTGCCACCAGTGACTCAAAGACTGGAAATCAGCCCCAGCATTTT,CATSDSKTGNQPQHF
TRBV3-1/TRBV3-2,.,TRBJ2-2,TRBD1,TGTGCCAGCTCTTTGTGGGACAGGATAGGTGGGGAGCTGTTTTTT,CASSLWDRIGGELFF
TRBV5-6,.,TRBJ1-2,.,TGTGCCAGCAGTCTAAGTGGTGACTATGGCTACACCTTC,CASSLSGDYGYTF
TRBV20-1,.,TRBJ1-2,.,TGCAGTGCTAGATCTCACTATGGCTACACCTTC,CSARSHYGYTF
TRBV4-3,.,TRBJ1-1,.,TGCGCCAGCAGCCAAGAATTGATTCACACTGAAGCTTTCTTT,CASSQELIHTEAFF
TRBV6-6,.,TRBJ2-3,TRBD2,TGTGCCAGCAGGGAACTGGGGGGAGGGGATACGCAGTATTTT,CASRELGGGDTQYF
TRBV4-2,once,TRBJ2-1,TRBD2,TGTGCCAGCAGCCAAGACCTAGCGGGGAGCAATGAGCAGTTCTTC,CASSQDLAGSNEQFF
TRBV3-1/TRBV3-2,.,TRBJ2-5,.,TGTGCCAGCAGCCAACAGGGCCCCCGGCCAGAGACCCAGTACTTC,CASSQQGPRPETQYF
TRBV7-2,.,TRBJ2-2,.,TGTGCCAGCAGCCTCAGGACGGTCGGGGAGCTGTTTTTT,CASSLRTVGELFF
TRBV5-6,.,TRBJ1-2,.,TGTGCCAGCAGCACTACAGGGAGTGGTAACTATGGCTACACCTTC,CASSTTGSGNYGYTF
TRBV28,.,TRBJ2-7,TRBD2,TGTGCCAGCAGTTTGGGGGGGGTGTGGTACGAGCAGTACTTC,CASSLGGVWYEQYF